This T cell receptor beta chain was identified in a study of metastatic and nonmetastatic thyroid tumors. For the study at large: Across blood and tumor or nodule tissue, repertoires from malignant and benign thyroid patients were compared with one another. Study-level points and caveats: The study reportedly found significantly higher TCR beta diversity in malignant thyroid tumors than benign nodules, in blood and tumor.

Patients underwent thyroid surgery, and none had received any treatment before it. As handled by the study authors: The study's classifier, a distant-metastasis tool for papillary thyroid cancer, was built using CDR3 differences across clinicopathological groups. TCRdb re-called the PCR reads via MiXCR. The V and J calls and clone size come from TCRdb's table, not from the authors' own analysis. The sample lists 15,000 to 20,000 clones, 25% to 30% occurring once. CDR1 is DFQATT and CDR2 is SNEGSKA in the germline V gene (reference sequence). This CDR3 region has 13 residues. V lost 8 bases and J lost 1, with 15 bases in between. With regard to this clone: Its antigen is currently unknown.

Sequenced sample: tumor tissue. The J gene is TRBJ2-7, the V gene TRBV20-1; a weak D match, TRBD1 (6 bases). This TCR was recovered from a female donor with papillary thyroid cancer or a benign thyroid nodule (not recorded which). Some clones in this sample may be carry-over from other donors' samples. CDR3: CSPEDRNSYEQYF. The CDR3 DNA reads TGCAGTCCGGAAGACAGGAATTCCTACGAGCAGTACTTC.